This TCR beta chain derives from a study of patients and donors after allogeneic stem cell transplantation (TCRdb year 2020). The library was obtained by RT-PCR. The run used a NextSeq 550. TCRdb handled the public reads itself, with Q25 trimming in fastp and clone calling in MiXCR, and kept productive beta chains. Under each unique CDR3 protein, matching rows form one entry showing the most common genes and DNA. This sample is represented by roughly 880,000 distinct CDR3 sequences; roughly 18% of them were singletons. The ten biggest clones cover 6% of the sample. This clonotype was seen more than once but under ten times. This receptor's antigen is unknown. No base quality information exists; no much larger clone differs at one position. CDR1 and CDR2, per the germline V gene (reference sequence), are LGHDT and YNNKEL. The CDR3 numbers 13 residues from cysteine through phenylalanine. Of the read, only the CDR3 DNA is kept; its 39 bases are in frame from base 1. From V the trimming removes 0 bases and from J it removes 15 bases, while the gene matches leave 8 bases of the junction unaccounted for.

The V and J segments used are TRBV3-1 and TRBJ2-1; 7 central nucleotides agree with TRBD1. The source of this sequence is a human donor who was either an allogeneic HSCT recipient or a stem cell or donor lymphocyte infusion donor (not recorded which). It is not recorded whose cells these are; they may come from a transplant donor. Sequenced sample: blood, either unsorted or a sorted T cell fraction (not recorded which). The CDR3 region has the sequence CASSQDPRQGRFF. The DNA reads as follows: TGTGCCAGCAGCCAAGACCCAAGACAGGGTAGGTTCTTC.